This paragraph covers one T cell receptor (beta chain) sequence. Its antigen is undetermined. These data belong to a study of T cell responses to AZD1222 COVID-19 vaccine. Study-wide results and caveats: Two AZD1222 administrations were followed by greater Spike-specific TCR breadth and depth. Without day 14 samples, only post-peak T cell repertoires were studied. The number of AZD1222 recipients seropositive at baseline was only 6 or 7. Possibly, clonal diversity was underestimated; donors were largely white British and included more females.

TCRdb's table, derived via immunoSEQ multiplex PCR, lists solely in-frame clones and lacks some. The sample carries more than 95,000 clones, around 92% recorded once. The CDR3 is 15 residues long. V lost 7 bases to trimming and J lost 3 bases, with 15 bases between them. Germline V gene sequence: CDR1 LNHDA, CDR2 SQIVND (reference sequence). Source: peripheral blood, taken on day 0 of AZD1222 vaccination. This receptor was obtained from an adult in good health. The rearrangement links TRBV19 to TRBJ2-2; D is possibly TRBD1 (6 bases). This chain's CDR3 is CASIQGSFYTGELFF. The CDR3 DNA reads TGTGCCAGTATCCAGGGGTCATTTTACACCGGGGAGCTGTTTTTT.